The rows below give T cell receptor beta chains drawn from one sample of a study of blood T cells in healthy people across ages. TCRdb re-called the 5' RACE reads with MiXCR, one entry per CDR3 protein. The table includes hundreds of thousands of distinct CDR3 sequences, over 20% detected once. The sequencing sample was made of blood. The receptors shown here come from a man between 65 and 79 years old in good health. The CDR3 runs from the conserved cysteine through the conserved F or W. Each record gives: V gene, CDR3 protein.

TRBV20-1,CSAGDKTSGRGETQYF
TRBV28,CASSPVGTGGEYEQYF
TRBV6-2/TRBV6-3,CASSGLAGPQETQYF
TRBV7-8,CASSVGTTHLETQYF
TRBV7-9,CASSLRIGELFF
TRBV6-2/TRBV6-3,CVSSYTGTGRETQYF
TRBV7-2,CASSLESSGFYEQYF
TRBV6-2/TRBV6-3,CASRLEFSEQFF
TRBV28,CASSPGQGTFGELFF
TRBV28,CASSWVARGWEQYF
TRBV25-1,CASSGPRTQYF
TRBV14,CASSQGPNEKLFF
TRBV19,CASSPSLARYEQYF
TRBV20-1,CSARVLAVSRSGELFF
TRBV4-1,CASSPGLYNEQFF
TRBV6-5,CASSREVTGAYEQYF